Below, 5 T cell receptor beta chains from the same sample are listed, as sequenced in a study of blood T cell repertoires in COVID-19. Some clones are missing from TCRdb's copy, which holds only in-frame ones; the method was immunoSEQ multiplex PCR. Here the sample spans roughly 99,000 clones, about four fifths being singletons. Sequences were obtained from peripheral blood. The receptor set was obtained from a woman older than 75 with active or convalescent COVID-19.

The chain is built from TRBV27 and TRBJ1-2; 8 nucleotides agree with TRBD1. Germline V CDR1 and CDR2: MNHEY, SMNVEV (reference sequence). The ends lost 6 bases at V and 5 bases at J; junction bases unmatched: 11. The CDR3 length is 15 residues. CDR3 bases: TGTGCCAGCAGCCACGGACAGGGAGGAGAGTATGGCTACACCTTC. Residues: CASSHGQGGEYGYTF.

Regarding this clone: The junction and the germline gene differ at one end; a read error may be behind it. The rearrangement links TRBV5-1 to TRBJ1-3; TRBD1 might be the D (6 bases). CDR3 size: 17 residues. The germline V gene encodes CDR1 SGHRS and CDR2 YFSETQ. CDR3 nucleotide sequence: TGTGCCAGCAGCTTGGATGGTCAGGGCAGGGGTGGAAACACCATATATTTT. Protein: CASSLDGQGRGGNTIYF.

This chain joins TRBV10-2 and TRBJ2-7; 9 nucleotides align to TRBD1. The J segment lost 5 bases and the V segment lost 7 bases, leaving 24 bases of the junction unmatched. This CDR3 region has 19 residues. CDR1 WSHSY and CDR2 SAAADI come from the germline V gene. As DNA, the CDR3 is TGCGCCAGCACCATCCCCCGGGGACAGGGTAAAGGAAAGACAGACGAGCAGTACTTC. This codes for CASTIPRGQGKGKTDEQYF.

The rearrangement uses TRBV5-7 and TRBJ1-1; 9 positions agree with TRBD1. TRBV5-7 is filed as an ORF, its function uncertain. Losses at the gene ends were 0 bases for V and 2 bases for J; bases not matched to a gene: 11. The CDR3 has 18 amino acids. This CDR3 is CASSLGQGQGAANTEAFF. In nucleotides, the CDR3 is TGTGCCAGCAGCTTGGGACAGGGACAGGGAGCGGCAAACACTGAAGCTTTCTTT.

The rearrangement uses TRBV2 and TRBJ2-1, with TRBD2 identical over 7 bases. Germline values: CDR1 SNHLY, CDR2 FYNNEI. The CDR3 covers 14 residues. The V segment lost 6 bases and the J segment 8 bases; nucleotides outside the gene matches: 10. CDR3 residues: CASSYTWAGDEQFF. The CDR3 nucleotides read TGTGCCAGCAGCTATACCTGGGCGGGGGATGAGCAGTTCTTC.